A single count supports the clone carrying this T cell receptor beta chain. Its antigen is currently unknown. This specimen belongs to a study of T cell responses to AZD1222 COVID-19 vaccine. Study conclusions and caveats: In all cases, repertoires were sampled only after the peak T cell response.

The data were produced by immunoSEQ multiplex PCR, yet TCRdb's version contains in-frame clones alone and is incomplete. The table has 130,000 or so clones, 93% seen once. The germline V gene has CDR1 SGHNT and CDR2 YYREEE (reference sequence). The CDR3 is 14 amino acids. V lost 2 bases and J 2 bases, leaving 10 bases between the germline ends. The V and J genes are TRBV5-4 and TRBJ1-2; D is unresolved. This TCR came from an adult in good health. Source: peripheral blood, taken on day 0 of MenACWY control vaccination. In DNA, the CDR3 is TGTGCCAGCAGCTTTCGGGCCGAAAACTATGGCTACACCTTC. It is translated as CASSFRAENYGYTF. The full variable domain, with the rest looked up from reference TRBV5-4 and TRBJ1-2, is ETGVTQSPTHLIKTRGQQVTLRCSSQSGHNTVSWYQQALGQGPQFIFQYYREEENGRGNFPPRFSGLQFPNYSSELNVNALELDDSALYLCASSFRAENYGYTFGSGTRLTVV.